This is a list of T cell receptor beta chains from one sample in a study of breast tumors, draining lymph nodes, adjacent tissues. TCRdb processed the multiplex PCR reads anew with MiXCR; each CDR3 protein has one entry. The data hold about 230,000 distinct CDR3 sequences, with roughly 30% observed a single time. The sample comprised axillary lymph node tissue. These receptors were taken from a female donor with breast cancer. Some clones in this sample may be carry-over from other donors' samples. Each CDR3 is given with its conserved first and last residue. The D gene is left open where the match is weak. The size entry is marked missing in some rows and otherwise reads once, few, many or a size class.

D: TRBD1; length: 16; J: TRBJ1-5; size: many; V: TRBV30; DNA: TGTGCCTGGAGTGTACAGGGGGGGGCAGGCAATCAGCCCCAGCATTTT; CDR3: CAWSVQGGAGNQPQHF
D: -; length: 15; J: TRBJ1-1; size: once; V: TRBV7-9; DNA: TGTGCCAGCAGCCCCGGGACTAGCGGGAACACTGAAGCTTTCTTT; CDR3: CASSPGTSGNTEAFF
D: TRBD1; length: 13; J: TRBJ1-4; size: -; V: TRBV7-6; DNA: TGTGCCAGCAGCTTAGGGACAGGGGAAAAACTGTTTTTT; CDR3: CASSLGTGEKLFF
D: TRBD1; length: 16; J: TRBJ2-3; size: once; V: TRBV19; DNA: TGTGCCAGTACCACGGGACAGGGGACAGTACGAGATACGCAGTATTTT; CDR3: CASTTGQGTVRDTQYF
D: -; length: 14; J: TRBJ2-7; size: many; V: TRBV6-1; DNA: TGTGCCAGCAGTGAAGCGCCCGGATCCTACGAGCAGTACTTC; CDR3: CASSEAPGSYEQYF
D: TRBD2; length: 15; J: TRBJ2-5; size: many; V: TRBV7-2; DNA: TGTGCCAGCAGCGTCCGACTAGCGGGAGAAGAGACCCAGTACTTC; CDR3: CASSVRLAGEETQYF
D: -; length: 17; J: TRBJ1-6; size: -; V: TRBV6-6; DNA: TGTGCCAGCAGCACTAGCGGGGAGGGCTCCTATAATTCACCCCTCCACTTT; CDR3: CASSTSGEGSYNSPLHF
D: -; length: 15; J: TRBJ2-4; size: few; V: TRBV18; DNA: TGTGCCAGCTCACCACCGTCCGGACTCAAAAACATTCAGTACTTC; CDR3: CASSPPSGLKNIQYF
D: TRBD2; length: 16; J: TRBJ2-3; size: many; V: TRBV6-1; DNA: TGTGCCAGCAGTTCACTAGCGGGAGTTAGCACAGATACGCAGTATTTT; CDR3: CASSSLAGVSTDTQYF
D: -; length: 15; J: TRBJ2-1; size: many; V: TRBV5-5; DNA: TGTGCCAGCAGCTCTTTGGTTAGCTCCTACAATGAGCAGTTCTTC; CDR3: CASSSLVSSYNEQFF
D: -; length: 15; J: TRBJ2-3; size: many; V: TRBV6-6; DNA: TGTGCCAGCATCCCCCAGGAGGGTATCACAGATACGCAGTATTTT; CDR3: CASIPQEGITDTQYF
D: TRBD1; length: 15; J: TRBJ1-6; size: once; V: TRBV12-3/TRBV12-4; DNA: TGTGCCAGCAGGGAGGGACAGGTCGGATATTCACCCCTCCACTTT; CDR3: CASREGQVGYSPLHF
D: -; length: 14; J: TRBJ2-5; size: many; V: TRBV5-1; DNA: TGCGCCAGCAGCTTTAAACAGATCCAAGAGACCCAGTACTTC; CDR3: CASSFKQIQETQYF
D: -; length: 13; J: TRBJ2-1; size: many; V: TRBV19; DNA: TGTGCCAGTAGTATTCGGACCTACAATGAGCAGTTCTTC; CDR3: CASSIRTYNEQFF
D: TRBD2; length: 14; J: TRBJ2-5; size: many; V: TRBV7-7; DNA: TGTGCTAGCAGCTTAGCTAGCGGGGCCAAGACCCAGTACTTC; CDR3: CASSLASGAKTQYF
D: -; length: 14; J: TRBJ1-2; size: many; V: TRBV24-1; DNA: TGTGCCACCAGTGACAGCGTGGGTGGGTTTGGCTACACCTTC; CDR3: CATSDSVGGFGYTF
D: -; length: 12; J: TRBJ2-7; size: many; V: TRBV20-1; DNA: TGCAGTGCTAGTATGGGGAACTACGAGCAGTACTTC; CDR3: CSASMGNYEQYF
D: -; length: 14; J: TRBJ2-6; size: -; V: TRBV7-6; DNA: TGTGCCAGCAGCGGGTCGACAGGGGCCAACGTCCTGACTTTC; CDR3: CASSGSTGANVLTF
D: -; length: 17; J: TRBJ2-7; size: many; V: TRBV20-1; DNA: TGCAGTGCTACCCCCGCAAGACCCGGAATTTTTAGCTACGAGCAGTACTTC; CDR3: CSATPARPGIFSYEQYF
D: -; length: 15; J: TRBJ2-6; size: -; V: TRBV2; DNA: TGTGCCAGTGGGGGACAACTCTCTGGGGCCAACGTCCTGACTTTC; CDR3: CASGGQLSGANVLTF
D: TRBD1; length: 15; J: TRBJ1-2; size: many; V: TRBV3-1; DNA: TGTGCCAGCAGCCAATCACCAGGGGGAGATTATGGCTACACCTTC; CDR3: CASSQSPGGDYGYTF
D: -; length: 14; J: TRBJ2-4; size: many; V: TRBV20-1; DNA: TGCAGTGCTCGGAAGACCGCAATGGGAAACATTCAGTACTTC; CDR3: CSARKTAMGNIQYF
D: -; length: 13; J: TRBJ2-7; size: few; V: TRBV4-3; DNA: TGCGCCAGCAGCCAAGACGTCAGCTACGAGCAGTACTTC; CDR3: CASSQDVSYEQYF
D: TRBD2; length: 16; J: TRBJ2-1; size: many; V: TRBV9; DNA: TGTGCCAGCAGCGGCCCTTTGGGACTAGCGGGACGCGAGCAGTTCTTC; CDR3: CASSGPLGLAGREQFF
D: TRBD1; length: 14; J: TRBJ2-7; size: -; V: TRBV12-3/TRBV12-4; DNA: TGTGCCAGCCGCCAACAGGGACAGGGCTACGAGCAGTACTTC; CDR3: CASRQQGQGYEQYF
D: -; length: 16; J: TRBJ2-5; size: many; V: TRBV3-1; DNA: TGTGCCAGCAGCATACCCTCAGGGGGGCCTAGGAAGACCCAGTACTTC; CDR3: CASSIPSGGPRKTQYF
D: -; length: 14; J: TRBJ2-2; size: many; V: TRBV9; DNA: TGTGCCAGCAGCGTAGGGATCATTGGCGGGGAGCTGTTTTTT; CDR3: CASSVGIIGGELFF
D: -; length: 15; J: TRBJ1-5; size: -; V: TRBV19; DNA: TGTGCCAGTAGACGCCGGGACATCCCCAATCAGCCCCAGCATTTT; CDR3: CASRRRDIPNQPQHF
D: -; length: 12; J: TRBJ1-3; size: -; V: TRBV7-2; DNA: TGTGCCAGCAGCCCAACTAGCGGGGGCATATATTTT; CDR3: CASSPTSGGIYF
D: -; length: 13; J: TRBJ1-2; size: many; V: TRBV24-1; DNA: TGTGCCACCAGTGGAGGGCCTAACTATGGCTACACCTTC; CDR3: CATSGGPNYGYTF
D: -; length: 8; J: TRBJ2-1; size: -; V: TRBV24-1; DNA: TGTGCTAGCAATGAGCAGTTCTTC; CDR3: CASNEQFF
D: -; length: 14; J: TRBJ2-5; size: -; V: TRBV20-1; DNA: TGCAGTGCTAGAGTCACAGGTCGGTCGAGGACCCAGTACTTC; CDR3: CSARVTGRSRTQYF
D: -; length: 18; J: TRBJ2-2; size: many; V: TRBV10-3; DNA: TGTGCCATCAGTGAGTGGGACGGAGAGGAGAGGAACACCGGGGAGCTGTTTTTT; CDR3: CAISEWDGEERNTGELFF
D: TRBD2; length: 15; J: TRBJ2-7; size: -; V: TRBV9; DNA: TGTGCCAGCAGCCCCGGCGGGGGGGGGGTGACCGAGCAGTACTTC; CDR3: CASSPGGGGVTEQYF
D: -; length: 15; J: TRBJ2-1; size: many; V: TRBV5-6; DNA: TGTGCCAGCAGCTTGGTGGCAGGGAAAGGCGATGAGCAGTTCTTC; CDR3: CASSLVAGKGDEQFF
D: TRBD2; length: 16; J: TRBJ2-1; size: many; V: TRBV6-1; DNA: TGTGCCAGCAGCCACCGCCTAGCGGGAGTAGGCCATGAGCAGTTCTTC; CDR3: CASSHRLAGVGHEQFF
D: TRBD2; length: 15; J: TRBJ2-1; size: many; V: TRBV7-3; DNA: TGTGCCAGCAGCTCCCAGCGGGGGTATAACAATGAGCAGTTCTTC; CDR3: CASSSQRGYNNEQFF
D: TRBD1; length: 18; J: TRBJ2-1; size: many; V: TRBV24-1; DNA: TGTGCCACCAGTGGGGGGACAGATCCTATTATTAACTACAATGAGCAGTTCTTC; CDR3: CATSGGTDPIINYNEQFF
D: TRBD1; length: 15; J: TRBJ1-4; size: few; V: TRBV12-3/TRBV12-4; DNA: TGTGCCAGCAGTTGGAACAGGGGGCATAATGAAAAACTGTTTTTT; CDR3: CASSWNRGHNEKLFF
D: -; length: 17; J: TRBJ2-5; size: -; V: TRBV4-1; DNA: TGCGCCAGCAGCCAAGAGGTAACCCCCACCGGGCCGGAGACCCAGTACTTC; CDR3: CASSQEVTPTGPETQYF
D: TRBD2; length: 15; J: TRBJ2-7; size: many; V: TRBV15; DNA: TGTGCCACCAGCAGGCCGGGACTAGGGTCCTACGAGCAGTACTTC; CDR3: CATSRPGLGSYEQYF
D: -; length: 15; J: TRBJ2-1; size: many; V: TRBV5-1; DNA: TGCGCCAGCAGCTTGGAGGGGAGCTCCTACAATGAGCAGTTCTTC; CDR3: CASSLEGSSYNEQFF